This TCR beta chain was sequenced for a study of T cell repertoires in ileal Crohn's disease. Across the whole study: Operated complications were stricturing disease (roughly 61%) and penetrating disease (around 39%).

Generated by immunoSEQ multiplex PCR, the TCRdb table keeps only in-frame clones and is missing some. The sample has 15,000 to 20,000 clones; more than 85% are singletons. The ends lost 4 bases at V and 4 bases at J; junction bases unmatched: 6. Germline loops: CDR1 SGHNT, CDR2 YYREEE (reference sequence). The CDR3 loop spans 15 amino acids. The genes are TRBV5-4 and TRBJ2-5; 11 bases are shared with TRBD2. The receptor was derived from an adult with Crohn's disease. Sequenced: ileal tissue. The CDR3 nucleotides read TGTGCCAGCAGCATGGGACTAGCGGCCGCAGAGACCCAGTACTTC. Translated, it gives CASSMGLAAAETQYF.